One sample yielded the 23 T cell receptor beta chains listed below, sequenced in a study of a mutant IDH1 vaccine in newly diagnosed glioma. No antigens are known for them. Time point specified: week 35, safety follow-up. Each dose of the vaccine consisted of 300 ug of mutant IDH1 20-mer peptide, with topical imiquimod. Using immunoSEQ multiplex PCR, the repertoire was profiled, and TCRdb retains in-frame clones only, with some absent. The repertoire consists of about 32,000 clones, with just under 80% occurring once and the leading ten covering roughly 3.1%. Specimen: PBMCs, collected from a glioma patient whose treatment included an IDH1 peptide vaccine. The receptors stem from a man between 40 and 49 years old with glioma. Some clones in this sample may be carry-over from other donors' samples.

The chain links TRBV5-1 to TRBJ1-2; TRBD1 aligns across 9 bases. The V gene's germline CDR1 is SGHRS and CDR2 YFSETQ. V lost 7 bases, J lost 5 bases, and 9 bases stayed unmatched. This CDR3 is built from 14 residues. CDR3 DNA: TGCGCCAGCTCCCAGGAGGGACAGGGTTATGGCTACACCTTC. This encodes CASSQEGQGYGYTF.

This clone occurred a few times. This chain links TRBV19 with TRBJ2-5; D unclear. Trimming took 3 bases from V and 0 from J, leaving 11 bases between them. This CDR3 is 15 amino acids long. Germline V gives CDR1 LNHDA, CDR2 SQIVND (reference sequence). CDR3 protein: CASSIAFSNQETQYF. The CDR3 DNA sequence: TGTGCCAGTAGTATCGCGTTCAGTAACCAAGAGACCCAGTACTTC.

The gene calls are TRBV30 and TRBJ2-5; 8 positions agree with TRBD1. Germline trimming cut 0 bases from V and 3 bases from J; bases unmatched to any gene: 6. The CDR3 covers 15 residues. The germline V gene has CDR1 GTSNPN and CDR2 SVGIG (reference sequence). The CDR3 is CAWSVRAGGEETQYF. The CDR3 DNA is TGTGCCTGGAGTGTACGGGCAGGGGGCGAAGAGACCCAGTACTTC.

The chain employs TRBV7-9 and TRBJ2-1; TRBD1 is a possible D gene (6 bases). V lost 3 bases to trimming and J lost 2 bases, with 14 bases between them. The CDR3 is made up of 16 amino acids. CDR1 SEHNR and CDR2 FQNEAQ come from the germline V gene (reference sequence). CDR3 residues: CASSFGSGTTYNEQFF. The CDR3, as DNA: TGTGCCAGCAGCTTTGGTTCAGGGACAACCTACAATGAGCAGTTCTTC.

The J gene is TRBJ2-4, the V gene TRBV7-8; 10 positions match TRBD2. The CDR3 has 15 amino acids. Losses at the gene ends were 5 bases for V and 4 bases for J; bases not matched to a gene: 5. Germline V lookup: CDR1 SGHVS, CDR2 FQNEAQ. This CDR3 is CASSRTSGEKNIQYF. The CDR3 DNA is TGTGCCAGCAGCCGGACTAGCGGAGAGAAAAACATTCAGTACTTC.

For this clone: Mismatch with germline at one junction end may stem from a read error. For the CDR3, the DNA is TGTGCCAGCAGCCGGGACAGGGGGCCCAAATACTACGGCTACACCTTC. Translating it yields CASSRDRGPKYYGYTF. The rearrangement uses TRBV5-5 and TRBJ1-2, with 12 bases that match TRBD1. The CDR3 has 16 amino acids. Germline V gives CDR1 SGHKS, CDR2 YYEKEE (reference sequence). The full variable domain, with the rest looked up from reference TRBV5-5 and TRBJ1-2, is DAGVTQSPTHLIKTRGQQVTLRCSPISGHKSVSWYQQVLGQGPQFIFQYYEKEERGRGNFPDRFSARQFPNYSSELNVNALLLGDSALYLCASSRDRGPKYYGYTFGSGTRLTVV.

This chain links TRBV9 with TRBJ1-6; D gene unclear. CDR1 and CDR2 (germline): SGDLS, YYNGEE. V was shortened by 4 bases and J by 5 bases, with 7 bases between the two germline ends. This CDR3 is built from 13 residues. As DNA, the CDR3 is TGTGCCAGCAGCCCCGGGGATAATTCACCCCTCCACTTT. It specifies CASSPGDNSPLHF.

The chain uses TRBV30 and TRBJ1-2; D might be TRBD1 (5 bases). The CDR3 is made up of 17 amino acids. V lost 0 bases to trimming and J lost 5 bases, with 22 bases between them. From germline, CDR1 is GTSNPN and CDR2 SVGIG (reference sequence). CDR3 region: CAWSVKRGMSGPYGYTF. CDR3 DNA sequence: TGTGCCTGGAGTGTAAAAAGGGGTATGTCAGGACCGTATGGCTACACCTTC.

This clone turned up a few times. The chain links TRBV6-5 to TRBJ1-1; a possible D gene is TRBD1 (5 bases). Germline CDR1 and CDR2: MNHEY and SVGAGI. The CDR3 length is 14 residues. With 5 bases removed from V and 3 bases from J, the gap between germline ends came to 13 bases. The CDR3 spells CASSPPKGHTEAFF. The CDR3 DNA follows: TGTGCCAGCAGTCCTCCCAAGGGGCACACTGAAGCTTTCTTT.

The chain uses TRBV27 and TRBJ1-5, with TRBD1 matching 9 bases. The CDR3 sequence is 15 residues long. CDR1 is MNHEY and CDR2 is SMNVEV in the germline V gene (reference sequence). The J segment lost 6 bases and the V segment lost 1 base, leaving 4 bases of the junction unmatched. The CDR3 bases are TGTGCCAGCAGTTTATGGTCGACAGGGGGTCAGCCCCAGCATTTT. It specifies CASSLWSTGGQPQHF.

The chain carries TRBV5-1 and TRBJ2-3; 9 bases line up with TRBD2. Germline V CDR1 and CDR2: SGHRS, YFSETQ. The CDR3 totals 17 residues. Trimming at V came to 4 bases and at J to 6 bases, leaving 15 bases not matched to a gene. The CDR3 DNA reads as TGCGCCAGCAGCCCTATCTGGACTAGCGAAAGCTCGGATACGCAGTATTTT. It encodes CASSPIWTSESSDTQYF.

This chain uses TRBV18 with TRBJ1-2; tentative D call: TRBD1 (6 bases). Deletions cut 3 bases from V and 1 base from J, with 15 bases between. The CDR3 is made up of 16 amino acids. Looked up from germline, CDR1 is KGHSH and CDR2 is LQKENI. The CDR3 sequence is CASSPYQQGGNYGYTF. Here the CDR3 DNA reads TGTGCCAGCTCACCTTATCAACAGGGTGGTAACTATGGCTACACCTTC.

The chain is built from TRBV28 and TRBJ1-6; no definite D call. CDR1 MDHEN and CDR2 SYDVKM come from the germline V gene. V lost 8 bases and J lost 4, with 21 bases in between. The CDR3 covers 17 residues. CDR3 bases: TGTGCCAGCGGCCTCCCGGTACATAGCTCTTATAATTCACCCCTCCACTTT. Its translation is CASGLPVHSSYNSPLHF.

The rearrangement uses TRBV11-3 and TRBJ2-3, with a possible D match to TRBD2 (7 bases). CDR3 length equals 14 residues. With 2 bases removed from V and 8 bases from J, the gap between germline ends came to 14 bases. From germline, CDR1 is SGHNT and CDR2 YENEEA. CDR3 coding DNA: TGTGCCAGCAGCTTAACGGCGGGGGCAGCTACGCAGTATTTT. Its protein is CASSLTAGAATQYF.

This chain joins TRBV19 and TRBJ1-5; D is undetermined. Between the trimmed V and J ends, which lost 0 bases and 8 bases, there was a span of 8 bases. The CDR3 has 13 amino acids. The germline V gene encodes CDR1 LNHDA and CDR2 SQIVND (reference sequence). CDR3 protein: CASSIDHQEPQHF. CDR3 nucleotides: TGTGCCAGTAGTATAGATCACCAGGAGCCCCAGCATTTT.

As DNA, the CDR3 is TGTGCCAGCAGCCCCTCCCTTAATGAAAAACTGTTTTTT. It codes for CASSPSLNEKLFF. The chain couples TRBV6-5 to TRBJ1-4; D is undetermined. Germline CDR1 reads MNHEY; CDR2 reads SVGAGI. V lost 6 bases and J 4 bases, leaving 9 bases between the germline ends. The CDR3 length is 13 residues.

The chain recombines TRBV9 with TRBJ2-5, with TRBD2 matching 14 bases. Per germline, CDR1 SGDLS and CDR2 YYNGEE. J lost 1 base, V lost 4 bases, and 3 bases had no gene match. This CDR3 is 16 amino acids long. This CDR3 is CASSSGLAGGQETQYF. In nucleotides, the CDR3 is TGTGCCAGCAGCTCCGGACTAGCGGGGGGCCAAGAGACCCAGTACTTC.

The chain joins TRBV5-6 to TRBJ2-5; 9 bases are a match to TRBD1. V shed 4 bases and J 7 bases; nucleotides not matched to a gene: 14. Germline CDR1 SGHDT, CDR2 YYEEEE. CDR3 length equals 16 residues. CDR3 amino acids: CASSTTGGRVAGTQYF. CDR3 sequence (DNA): TGTGCCAGCAGCACCACAGGGGGCCGGGTAGCTGGGACCCAGTACTTC.

This clone was counted only a few times. This rearrangement joins TRBV25-1 to TRBJ1-4; 7 bases fit TRBD1. There are 15 residues in the CDR3. Per the germline V gene, CDR1 is MGHDK and CDR2 is SYGVNS. Trimming cost V 2 bases and J 8 bases; bases outside gene matches: 8. CDR3 in amino acids: CASSEPTGKEEKLFF. For the CDR3, the DNA is TGTGCCAGCAGTGAACCGACAGGGAAGGAGGAAAAACTGTTTTTT.

This chain uses TRBV4-3 with TRBJ2-2; D might be TRBD2 (6 bases). The CDR3 has 15 residues. Germline V gives CDR1 LGHNA, CDR2 YSLEER. Trimming left V 1 base short and J 4 bases short, with 10 bases between. Written as DNA, the CDR3 is TGCGCCAGCAGCCAAGGTGCCGGGGGCACCGGGGAGCTGTTTTTT. This sequence encodes CASSQGAGGTGELFF.

The V call is TRBV30, the J call TRBJ1-2; D is unresolved. This CDR3 comprises 14 residues. The V end was cut by 1 base, the J end by 4 bases, with 13 bases between. Germline V gene data show CDR1 as GTSNPN and CDR2 as SVGIG (reference sequence). The CDR3: CAWSGPVPGYGYTF. For the CDR3, the DNA is TGTGCCTGGAGTGGACCCGTCCCGGGCTATGGCTACACCTTC.

The chain carries TRBV6-1 and TRBJ1-1, with D possibly matching TRBD1 (5 bases). CDR3 length: 13 amino acids. V shed 3 bases and J shed 2 bases, with 7 bases lying between them. Germline V gene sequence: CDR1 MNHNS, CDR2 SASEGT. The CDR3 bases are TGTGCCAGCAGTGACGGACACAACACTGAAGCTTTCTTT. This sequence encodes CASSDGHNTEAFF.

In this sample, this clone turned up once. The chain recombines TRBV4-2 with TRBJ1-4; TRBD1 aligns across 8 bases. V lost 2 bases, J lost 1 base, and 6 bases stayed unmatched. The germline CDR1 and CDR2 sequences are LGHNA and YNFKEQ. The CDR3 is 17 residues long. DNA of the CDR3: TGTGCCAGCAGCCAACAGGGGGCGCGGGTAACTAATGAAAAACTGTTTTTT. Amino acid sequence: CASSQQGARVTNEKLFF.